This entry lists 27 T cell receptor beta chains sequenced from one sample in a study of T cells in Graves' hyperthyroidism and ophthalmopathy. RNA transcripts provided the source from which TCR beta CDR3 regions were amplified. The HTBI primer set served for first-round RT-PCR of the TCR CDR3. TCRdb reprocessed the multiplex PCR reads via MiXCR and lists one record per CDR3 protein. The sample has hundreds of thousands of distinct CDR3 sequences; more than 30% are singletons. The sample comprised blood. These receptors all come from a man in his late teens or twenties with Graves' hyperthyroidism.

Written as DNA, the CDR3 is TGTGCCAGCAGCCTAGTAGAGGCCATTTCACCCCTCCACTTT. Amino acid sequence: CASSLVEAISPLHF. This chain links TRBV2 with TRBJ1-6; D uncertain. The germline V gene encodes CDR1 SNHLY and CDR2 FYNNEI. The ends were cut back, 6 bases at V and 9 bases at J, with 15 bases in the middle. The CDR3 spans 14 residues.

The chain combines TRBV6-5 with TRBJ2-5, with a tentative D call TRBD2 (7 bases). Trimming pared 4 bases from V and 5 bases from J, leaving 17 bases between. Germline CDR1 MNHEY, CDR2 SVGAGI. CDR3 size: 15 residues. This chain's CDR3 is CASSLWGGRVETQYF. CDR3 nucleotide sequence: TGTGCCAGCAGTTTGTGGGGGGGCCGCGTGGAGACCCAGTACTTC.

This sequence joins TRBV5-1 and TRBJ1-1; D uncertain. CDR1 is SGHRS and CDR2 is YFSETQ in the germline V gene. Trimming cost V 6 bases and J 2 bases, with 11 bases left between them. CDR3 length equals 13 residues. CDR3 loop: CASTKLGNTEAFF. DNA of the CDR3: TGCGCCAGCACGAAATTAGGAAACACTGAAGCTTTCTTT.

The rearrangement uses TRBV6-1 and TRBJ1-2; a weak D match, TRBD1 (5 bases). The CDR3 sequence is 12 residues long. Germline CDR1 MNHNS, CDR2 SASEGT. Trimming took 2 bases from V and 8 from J, leaving 9 bases between them. The CDR3 loop reads CASSEWGGGYTF. The CDR3, as DNA: TGTGCCAGCAGTGAATGGGGGGGAGGCTACACCTTC.

The gene calls are TRBV5-1 and TRBJ1-4; D is unclear. The CDR3 runs 15 residues. Germline V gives CDR1 SGHRS, CDR2 YFSETQ. Trimming removed 4 bases at V and 8 bases at J, with 18 bases between. The chain's CDR3 is CASSLSVGDGEKLFF. Here the CDR3 DNA reads TGCGCCAGCAGCCTCTCGGTTGGAGACGGAGAAAAACTGTTTTTT.

This clonotype has only a few counts. This chain links TRBV6-5 with TRBJ2-5, with 10 bases fitting TRBD2. Germline CDR1 and CDR2: MNHEY and SVGAGI. This CDR3 is 14 amino acids long. Unmatched junction bases numbered 5, after V lost 5 bases and J lost 5 bases. The CDR3 DNA reads as TGTGCCAGCAGTGACCTGGGACTAGCGGAGACCCAGTACTTC. The encoded protein is CASSDLGLAETQYF.

The rearrangement uses TRBV7-6 and TRBJ2-5; possible D gene TRBD1, 5 bases. The V gene lost 5 bases and the J gene lost 0 bases, with 10 bases spanning the gap. This CDR3 spans 14 amino acids. Germline loops: CDR1 SGHVS, CDR2 FNYEAQ. As DNA, the CDR3 is TGTGCCAGCAGCGGGGCAGGGAACCAAGAGACCCAGTACTTC. Translated, it gives CASSGAGNQETQYF.

The chain employs TRBV15 and TRBJ2-2; D might be TRBD1 or TRBD2, each matching 5 bases. The CDR3 loop spans 19 amino acids. CDR1 is LNHNV, CDR2 YYDKDF, per germline (reference sequence). Trimming removed 5 bases from V and 3 bases from J, with 25 bases in between. This CDR3 is CATSPHYQGIGIYTGELFF. CDR3 DNA: TGTGCCACCAGCCCCCACTACCAGGGAATCGGGATTTACACCGGGGAGCTGTTTTTT.

The table lists this clonotype with many counts. This chain uses TRBV6-5 with TRBJ1-6; TRBD1 is a possible D gene (5 bases). CDR3 length: 12 residues. Deletions cut 6 bases from V and 9 bases from J, with 9 bases between. Germline V CDR1 and CDR2: MNHEY, SVGAGI. CDR3 sequence (DNA): TGTGCCAGCAGCTATGGGGGTTCACCCCTCCACTTT. This translates into CASSYGGSPLHF.

Ten or more counts support this clonotype. The CDR3: CASSRDESNQPQHF. Written as DNA, the CDR3 is TGTGCCAGTAGTAGGGACGAGAGCAATCAGCCCCAGCATTTT. The J gene is TRBJ1-5, the V gene TRBV19; D possibly corresponds to TRBD1 (5 bases). CDR3 length equals 14 residues. Germline CDR1 LNHDA, CDR2 SQIVND (reference sequence). The V and J ends lost 4 bases and 1 base respectively, with 8 bases between them.

For this clonotype: This CDR3 is missing its conserved last phenylalanine or tryptophan, likely due to a read error. J is TRBJ2-2 and V is TRBV10-3; either TRBD1 or TRBD2 may fit D (5 bases each). This CDR3 is built from 13 residues. CDR1 ENHRY and CDR2 SYGVKD come from the germline V gene. The CDR3 DNA is TGTGGTACTAGGCCCGGGGCCGCCGGGGAGCTGTTTCTT. It yields the protein CGTRPGAAGELFL.

In this sample, this clonotype turned up many times. This chain links TRBV9 with TRBJ1-2; TRBD1 is a possible D gene (5 bases). This CDR3 region has 15 residues. The germline V gene encodes CDR1 SGDLS and CDR2 YYNGEE. V lost 0 bases and J 4 bases, leaving 13 bases between the germline ends. The CDR3 spells CASSVEQTGGYGYTF. CDR3 nucleotides: TGTGCCAGCAGCGTAGAACAGACGGGGGGCTATGGCTACACCTTC.

Comment on this clonotype: This may stem from a read error, because a much larger clone lies one nucleotide away. J is TRBJ1-1 and V is TRBV19; D perhaps matches TRBD1 (5 bases). Per the germline V gene, CDR1 is LNHDA and CDR2 is SQIVND (reference sequence). The CDR3 runs 14 residues. CDR3 amino acids: CASSVDRRNTEAYF. The CDR3 region has the DNA TGTGCCAGTAGTGTCGACAGACGAAACACTGAAGCTTACTTT. Complete variable domain (other parts from reference TRBV19 and TRBJ1-1): DGGITQSPKYLFRKEGQNVTLSCEQNLNHDAMYWYRQDPGQGLRLIYYSQIVNDFQKGDIAEGYSVSREKKESFPLTVTSAQKNPTAFYLCASSVDRRNTEAYFGQGTRLTVV.

This clonotype was counted many times. This rearrangement joins TRBV15 to TRBJ1-5; D is unresolved. The V and J ends lost 0 bases and 6 bases respectively, with 3 bases between them. This CDR3 has 12 amino acids. Per germline, CDR1 LNHNV and CDR2 YYDKDF (reference sequence). The CDR3 sequence is CATSRDRQPQHF. The CDR3 DNA is TGTGCCACCAGCAGAGATCGTCAGCCCCAGCATTTT.

The J gene is TRBJ1-1, the V gene TRBV6-5; 7 nucleotides agree with TRBD1. Germline V gene lookup returns CDR1 MNHEY and CDR2 SVGAGI. V lost 6 bases, J lost 5 bases, and 9 bases stayed unmatched. This CDR3 comprises 14 residues. Here the CDR3 reads CASRTDRDPTEAFF. The CDR3 DNA reads as TGTGCCAGCAGAACCGACAGGGATCCTACTGAAGCTTTCTTT.

This clonotype has a count of ten or more. The CDR3 nucleotides read TGCAGCGGGACTAGCGAGCAGTACTTC. Translating it yields CSGTSEQYF. This sequence joins TRBV29-1 and TRBJ2-7; TRBD2 agrees at 7 bases. V lost 7 bases, J lost 6 bases, and 0 bases stayed unmatched. Looked up from germline, CDR1 is SQVTM and CDR2 is ANQGSEA. The CDR3 spans 9 residues.

The chain is built from TRBV10-3 and TRBJ1-4; maybe TRBD1 (5 bases). Trimming removed 5 bases from V and 11 bases from J, with 12 bases in between. The CDR3 runs to 12 residues. The germline V gene has CDR1 ENHRY and CDR2 SYGVKD. The CDR3 bases are TGTGCCATCAGTCAGACAGTTGAGAAACTGTTTTTT. Residues: CAISQTVEKLFF.

This chain uses TRBV6-5 with TRBJ2-5, with 8 nucleotides matching TRBD1. The CDR3 is made up of 14 amino acids. The J segment lost 2 bases and the V segment lost 5 bases, leaving 4 bases of the junction unmatched. CDR1 and CDR2 from the germline V gene are MNHEY and SVGAGI. CDR3 DNA sequence: TGTGCCAGCAGTACAGGGGGAGTGCAAGAGACCCAGTACTTC. It encodes CASSTGGVQETQYF.

With respect to this clonotype: One junction end disagrees with the germline gene, perhaps due to a read error. The chain combines TRBV20-1 with TRBJ1-2, with 9 bases that match TRBD1. Germline-derived CDR1 and CDR2 are DFQATT and SNEGSKA (reference sequence). This CDR3 spans 14 amino acids. CDR3 DNA: TGCAGTGTTAGAACAGGGGGCAAGAACTATGGCTACACCTTC. Translated, it gives CSVRTGGKNYGYTF.

In this sample, this clonotype turned up a few times. This chain uses TRBV29-1 with TRBJ1-3; the match to TRBD1 covers 9 bases. V shed 0 bases and J 4 bases; nucleotides not matched to a gene: 13. Germline CDR1 SQVTM, CDR2 ANQGSEA. The CDR3 covers 18 residues. This chain's CDR3 is CSVEDLANRGRGGNTIYF. The CDR3 DNA reads TGCAGCGTTGAAGATCTTGCCAACAGGGGGCGCGGAGGAAACACCATATATTTT.

This clonotype was observed many times. The chain carries TRBV29-1 and TRBJ2-6; D unresolved. V was cut by 3 bases and J by 0 bases, with 12 bases left in between. The germline V gene has CDR1 SQVTM and CDR2 ANQGSEA. This CDR3 has 16 residues. In nucleotides, the CDR3 is TGCAGCGTTGAGATATGGACGGACTCTGGGGCCAACGTCCTGACTTTC. This codes for CSVEIWTDSGANVLTF.

This chain connects TRBV7-9 to TRBJ2-7; 7 positions match TRBD1. With V trimmed by 0 bases and J by 6 bases, 8 bases remained unmatched. CDR1 is SEHNR, CDR2 FQNEAQ, per germline (reference sequence). There are 15 residues in the CDR3. For the CDR3, the DNA is TGTGCCAGCAGCTTAGCTACAGGGGAAATCGCCGAGCAGTACTTC. This gives the protein CASSLATGEIAEQYF.

This clonotype came up a few times. The V gene is TRBV12-3 or TRBV12-4, the J gene TRBJ1-5; unclear D gene. CDR3 length: 14 residues. V lost 1 base and J lost 2, with 6 bases in between. CDR3 region: CASSLDSGNQPQHF. For the CDR3, the DNA is TGTGCCAGCAGTTTAGATTCAGGCAATCAGCCCCAGCATTTT.

About this clonotype: At one end, the junction sequence differs from germline, possibly due to a read error. The V gene is TRBV4-1, the J gene TRBJ2-7; D gene uncertain. The CDR3 totals 14 residues. Germline V gene sequence: CDR1 MGHRA, CDR2 YSYEKL. CDR3 sequence (DNA): TGTGCCAGCTCCCCCAGAGCAGAGGAGAGCGAGCAGTACTTC. Translating gives CASSPRAEESEQYF.

This clonotype was counted many times. This rearrangement joins TRBV25-1 to TRBJ1-5; D gene uncertain. Between the trimmed V and J ends, which lost 1 base and 5 bases, there was a span of 9 bases. The CDR3 runs 14 residues. Germline loops: CDR1 MGHDK, CDR2 SYGVNS. The CDR3 DNA follows: TGTGCCAGCAGTGAATTTGAAAGTTATCAGCCCCAGCATTTT. This codes for CASSEFESYQPQHF.

This clonotype has just a few counts. The gene calls are TRBV11-2 and TRBJ2-7, with D unresolved. Germline assignment: CDR1 SGHAT and CDR2 FQNNGV. The V and J ends lost 4 bases and 0 bases respectively, with 13 bases between them. The CDR3 totals 15 residues. CDR3 DNA sequence: TGTGCCAGCAGCTCCCATGGCATCCTCTCCTACGAGCAGTACTTC. This encodes CASSSHGILSYEQYF.

V usage is TRBV19 and J usage is TRBJ1-4; D ambiguous. CDR1 and CDR2 from the germline V gene are LNHDA and SQIVND (reference sequence). The CDR3 is made up of 14 amino acids. V lost 7 bases and J lost 5, with 14 bases in between. Here the CDR3 reads CASTRGGGNEKLFF. The CDR3 DNA is TGTGCCAGTACCCGTGGCGGTGGGAATGAAAAACTGTTTTTT.